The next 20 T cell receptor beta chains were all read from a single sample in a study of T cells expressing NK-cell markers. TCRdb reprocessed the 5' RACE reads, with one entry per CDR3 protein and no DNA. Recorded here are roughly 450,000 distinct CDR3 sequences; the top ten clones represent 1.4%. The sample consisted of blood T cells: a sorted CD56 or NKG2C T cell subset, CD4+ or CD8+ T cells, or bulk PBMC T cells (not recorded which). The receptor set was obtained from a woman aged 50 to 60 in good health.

This CDR3 reads CASDSDRANEQFF. V and J are TRBV12-5 and TRBJ2-1; TCRdb gives TRBD1 as the D gene, but with no DNA this cannot be confirmed. CDR1 and CDR2 (germline): LGHNT, FRNRAP. The CDR3 consists of 13 residues.

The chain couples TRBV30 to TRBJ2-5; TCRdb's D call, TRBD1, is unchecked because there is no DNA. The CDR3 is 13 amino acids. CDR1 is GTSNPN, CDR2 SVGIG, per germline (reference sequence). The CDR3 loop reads CAWSVRGPETQYF.

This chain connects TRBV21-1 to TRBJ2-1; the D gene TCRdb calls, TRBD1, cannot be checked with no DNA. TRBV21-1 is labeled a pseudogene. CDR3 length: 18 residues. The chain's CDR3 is CASSKPMDRDSSYNEQFF.

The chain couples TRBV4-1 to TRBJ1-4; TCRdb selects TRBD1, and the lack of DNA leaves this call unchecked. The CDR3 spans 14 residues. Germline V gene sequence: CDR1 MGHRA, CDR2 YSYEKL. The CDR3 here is CASSQVKGTEKLFF.

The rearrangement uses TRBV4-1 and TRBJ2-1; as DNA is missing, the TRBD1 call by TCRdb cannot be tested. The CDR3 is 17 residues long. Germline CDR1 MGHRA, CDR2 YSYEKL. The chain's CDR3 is CASSQDLGGQGRNEQFF.

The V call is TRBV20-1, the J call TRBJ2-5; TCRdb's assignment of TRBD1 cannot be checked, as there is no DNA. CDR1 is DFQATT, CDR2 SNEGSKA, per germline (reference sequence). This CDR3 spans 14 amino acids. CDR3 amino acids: CSARDLGQQETQYF.

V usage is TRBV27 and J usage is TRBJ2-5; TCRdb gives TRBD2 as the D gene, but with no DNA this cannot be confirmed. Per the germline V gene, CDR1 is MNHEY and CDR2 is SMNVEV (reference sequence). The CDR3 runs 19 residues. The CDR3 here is CASSLYSVGTSGSQETQYF.

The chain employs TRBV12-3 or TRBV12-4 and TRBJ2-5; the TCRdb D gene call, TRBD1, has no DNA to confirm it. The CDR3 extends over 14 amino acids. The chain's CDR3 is CASRAAKGVETQYF.

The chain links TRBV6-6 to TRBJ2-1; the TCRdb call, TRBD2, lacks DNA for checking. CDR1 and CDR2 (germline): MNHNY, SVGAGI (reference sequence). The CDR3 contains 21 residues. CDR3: CASRGGLAGGGSRKLYNEQFF.

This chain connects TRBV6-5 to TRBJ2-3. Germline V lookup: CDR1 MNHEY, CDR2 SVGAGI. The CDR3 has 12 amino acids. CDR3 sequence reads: CASRSDQIRSIF.

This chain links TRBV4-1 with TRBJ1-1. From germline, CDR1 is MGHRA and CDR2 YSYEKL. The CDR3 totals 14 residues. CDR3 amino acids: CASSHVAMNTEAFF.

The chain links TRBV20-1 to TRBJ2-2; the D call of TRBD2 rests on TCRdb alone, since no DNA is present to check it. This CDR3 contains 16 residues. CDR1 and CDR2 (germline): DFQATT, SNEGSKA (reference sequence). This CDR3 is CSAQTLAGGRAGELFF.

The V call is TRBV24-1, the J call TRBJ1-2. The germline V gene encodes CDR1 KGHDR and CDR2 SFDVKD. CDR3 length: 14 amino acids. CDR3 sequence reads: CATSAATYNYGYTF.

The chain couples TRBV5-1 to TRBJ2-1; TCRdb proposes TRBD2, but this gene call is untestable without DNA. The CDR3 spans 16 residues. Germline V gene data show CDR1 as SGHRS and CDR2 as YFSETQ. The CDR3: CASSSLITVSGGEQFF. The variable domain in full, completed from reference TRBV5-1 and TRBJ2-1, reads KAGVTQTPRYLIKTRGQQVTLSCSPISGHRSVSWYQQTPGQGLQFLFEYFSETQRNKGNFPGRFSGRQFSNSRSEMNVSTLELGDSALYLCASSSLITVSGGEQFFGPGTRLTVL.

CDR3 in amino acids: CASSQAPRLAGDFYEQYF. The chain couples TRBV4-2 to TRBJ2-7; TCRdb gives TRBD2 as the D gene, but with no DNA this cannot be confirmed. Germline V CDR1 and CDR2: LGHNA, YNFKEQ. This CDR3 region has 18 residues.

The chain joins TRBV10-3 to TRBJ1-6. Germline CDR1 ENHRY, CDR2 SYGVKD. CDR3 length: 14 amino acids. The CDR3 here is CAISDLGGNSPLHF.

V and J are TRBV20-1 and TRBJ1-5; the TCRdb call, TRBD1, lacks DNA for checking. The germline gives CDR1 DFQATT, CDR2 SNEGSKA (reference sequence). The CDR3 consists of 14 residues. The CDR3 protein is CSARDQGAFQPQHF.

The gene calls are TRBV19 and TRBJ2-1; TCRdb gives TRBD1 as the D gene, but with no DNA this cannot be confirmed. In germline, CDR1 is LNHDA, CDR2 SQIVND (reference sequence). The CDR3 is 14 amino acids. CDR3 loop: CASTTGRGVDEQFF.

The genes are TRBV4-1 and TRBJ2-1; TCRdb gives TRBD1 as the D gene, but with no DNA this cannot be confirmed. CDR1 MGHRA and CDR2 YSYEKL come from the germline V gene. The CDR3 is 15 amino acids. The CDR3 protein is CARISDRESYNEQFF.

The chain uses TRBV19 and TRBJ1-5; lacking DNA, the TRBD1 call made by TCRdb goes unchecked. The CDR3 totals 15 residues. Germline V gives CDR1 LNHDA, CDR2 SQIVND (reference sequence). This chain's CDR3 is CASSTRGQVNQPQHF.